This entry concerns a single TCR beta chain. Germline is not matched at one junction end, which may reflect a read error. Repertoires were generated with immunoSEQ multiplex PCR, while TCRdb's copy carries only in-frame clones and drops some. The table records approximately 730,000 clones, 80% to 90% of them present only once. The data were taken from a study of shared T cell receptors in the human thymus. This CDR3 region has 13 residues. Germline V gene sequence: CDR1 SEHNR, CDR2 FQNEAQ (reference sequence). The data also belong to a second study, concerning human thymus T cells.

This TCR was recovered from a girl under three years old with a congenital heart defect. Sequencing used thymocytes. This chain links TRBV7-9 with TRBJ2-4, with 7 bases that match TRBD1. The DNA of the CDR3 is TGTGCCAGCAGCACAGCCGGGACAGTAGGATTGGACTTC. Its translation is CASSTAGTVGLDF.